The present T cell receptor (beta chain) was sequenced within a study of T-cell memory formation after mild COVID-19. Study results and caveats: Certain responding clones were present in pre-infection memory, suggesting participation of cross-reactive memory.

This clonotype came up a few times. Its antigen is unknown. V gave up 4 bases and J gave up 4 bases, with 14 bases separating them. The CDR3 is 14 residues long. Germline assignment: CDR1 DFQATT and CDR2 SNEGSKA (reference sequence). Constant-segment-primed 5'RACE gave TCR alpha and TCR beta cDNA libraries with sample barcodes and UMIs. TCRdb processed the 5' RACE reads anew with MiXCR; each CDR3 protein has one entry. The table has roughly 250,000 distinct CDR3 sequences, 16% seen once. The sequenced material came from PBMCs or a T cell subset sorted from them (not recorded which). This clonotype was sampled from a man younger than 30 who had mild COVID-19 (a few samples of this study predate the infection). Cell type and time point are not known. The J gene is TRBJ1-5, the V gene TRBV20-1; D gene ambiguous. Here the CDR3 DNA reads TGCAGTGCTAACCCGGGCCACCCAAATCAGCCCCAGCATTTT. This codes for CSANPGHPNQPQHF.